This TCR beta chain was recovered during a study of blood T cell repertoires in COVID-19. At the level of the study: Sample material is recorded as cDNA or gDNA derived from T cells, B-cell-depleted T cells, or PBMCs.

Germline CDR1 SGHTA, CDR2 FQGNSA. The CDR3 runs 13 residues. V shed 8 bases and J 6 bases; nucleotides not matched to a gene: 10. Under the authors' procedure: It was from reference gene primer amplification that nucleated cell counts were estimated. Repertoires were generated with immunoSEQ multiplex PCR, while TCRdb's copy carries only in-frame clones and drops some. V and J calls and clone size follow that table, whereas D and trimming were derived from the DNA. This table has roughly 240,000 clones, around 88% appearing once. The chain has TRBV7-2 and TRBJ2-7, with TRBD2 matching 7 bases. This sequence originates from a woman between 50 and 59 years old who had recovered from COVID-19. Material: PBMCs or T cells enriched from blood (not recorded which). The CDR3 DNA reads as TGTGCCAGCCAGGCGGGAGCGCTGGGCGAGCAGTACTTC. Encoded protein: CASQAGALGEQYF.